This T cell receptor beta chain originates from a study of CD8+CD57+ T cells in acquired aplastic anemia. Study details: Isolated CD4+ and CD8+ cells, once sorted, yielded DNA averaging roughly 3.2 ug. Study-level points and caveats: No significant difference in CD8+ Simpson's diversity was found between patients and controls.

In regard to this clonotype: As yet, its antigen is unknown.

Germline V gene sequence: CDR1 DFQATT, CDR2 SNEGSKA (reference sequence). The length of the CDR3 is 13 residues. Trimming took 8 bases from V and 7 from J; bases not matched to a gene: 13. Profiling of TCR beta VDJ combinations and CDR3 sequences used genomic DNA as template. TCRdb reprocessed the reads with MiXCR, giving one entry per CDR3 protein. The sample lists some 210,000 distinct CDR3 sequences, over 55% seen once, with less than 30% in the top ten. This clonotype was obtained from a human donor in good health. The sample was sorted CD4+, CD8+, or CD8+CD57+ T cells (not recorded which) from PBMCs. This chain uses TRBV20-1 with TRBJ2-5, with TRBD2 identical over 7 bases. Here the CDR3 DNA reads TGCAGTTCCCCGGGGGGAGTCTCGGGGACCCAGTACTTC. Translated, it gives CSSPGGVSGTQYF.